This T cell receptor (beta chain) was found in a study of Graves' ophthalmopathy and Graves' hyperthyroidism. The germline V gene has CDR1 MNHEY and CDR2 SVGEGT. The CDR3 runs to 18 residues. Amplification targeted the TCR beta CDR3 regions, with RNA transcripts as the source material. HTBI-primed RT-PCR formed the first round, and a multiplex PCR formed the second. From the multiplex PCR reads, TCRdb called clonotypes with MiXCR, one entry per CDR3 protein. The sample contains some 350,000 distinct CDR3 sequences, about 17% of which appear only once. A word on this clonotype: Its antigen remains unidentified. An end of the junction differs from the germline gene, which may be a read error.

Study-level findings and limits: Blood also harbored most expanded thyroid clonotypes above 0.001 frequency. Predictions made by the model for ophthalmopathy progression reached approximately 70% sensitivity and approximately 78% specificity.

The sample comprised peripheral blood. The TCR sequence derives from an adult woman with stable Graves' hyperthyroidism. The chain has TRBV6-2 or TRBV6-3 and TRBJ2-2; 10 bases line up with TRBD2. CDR3 amino acids: CAGSYPGGSSGSPGELFF. The CDR3 DNA follows: TGTGCCGGCAGTTACCCCGGCGGGTCTAGCGGGAGTCCCGGGGAGCTGTTTTTT.